A selection of T cell receptor beta chains follows, all from one sample in a study of blood T cell repertoires in COVID-19. Measured with immunoSEQ multiplex PCR; TCRdb has only the in-frame clones, and not every one. The table shows about 350,000 clones, with roughly 87% occurring only once. Sequencing input: PBMCs or T cells enriched from blood (not recorded which). The receptors shown here come from a woman younger than 45 who had recovered from COVID-19. Each CDR3 is given with its conserved first and last residue. A D gene is named only where the DNA matches it firmly. Some rows mark clone size as missing; the rest say once, few, many or name a class of expanded clone.

>TRBV19|-|-|TRBJ2-5
CASKEQISGETQYF
TGTGCCAGTAAAGAACAGATCTCCGGAGAGACCCAGTACTTC
>TRBV9|-|TRBD2|TRBJ2-7
CASSEGLAGGPPIYEQYF
TGTGCCAGCAGCGAAGGACTAGCGGGGGGGCCACCGATCTACGAGCAGTACTTC
>TRBV5-1|-|TRBD1|TRBJ2-1
CASSLQTGSDEQFF
TGCGCCAGCAGCCTACAGACAGGGAGCGATGAGCAGTTCTTC
>TRBV7-6|-|TRBD1|TRBJ2-3
CASSLESSGQVPTDTQYF
TGTGCCAGCAGCTTAGAAAGCTCGGGACAGGTTCCCACAGATACGCAGTATTTT
>TRBV11-2|few|TRBD1|TRBJ1-6
CASSLATGRNSPLHF
TGTGCCAGCAGCCTCGCGACAGGGCGGAATTCACCCCTCCACTTT
>TRBV5-5|-|-|TRBJ2-7
CASSGESFEQYF
TGTGCCAGCAGCGGGGAGAGTTTCGAGCAGTACTTC
>TRBV27|-|-|TRBJ1-3
CASSKTGQAGNTIYF
TGTGCCAGCAGCAAGACAGGCCAGGCGGGAAACACCATATATTTT
>TRBV20-1|-|TRBD2|TRBJ2-7
CSASMGTSGGSYEQYF
TGCAGTGCTAGTATGGGGACTAGCGGGGGCTCCTACGAGCAGTACTTC
>TRBV12-5|-|TRBD1|TRBJ2-5
CASGPGQGALGETQYF
TGTGCTAGTGGGCCGGGACAGGGGGCGCTGGGGGAGACCCAGTACTTC
>TRBV5-6|-|-|TRBJ1-4
CASSSETGDNEKLFF
TGTGCCAGCAGCAGTGAGACAGGTGATAATGAAAAACTGTTTTTT